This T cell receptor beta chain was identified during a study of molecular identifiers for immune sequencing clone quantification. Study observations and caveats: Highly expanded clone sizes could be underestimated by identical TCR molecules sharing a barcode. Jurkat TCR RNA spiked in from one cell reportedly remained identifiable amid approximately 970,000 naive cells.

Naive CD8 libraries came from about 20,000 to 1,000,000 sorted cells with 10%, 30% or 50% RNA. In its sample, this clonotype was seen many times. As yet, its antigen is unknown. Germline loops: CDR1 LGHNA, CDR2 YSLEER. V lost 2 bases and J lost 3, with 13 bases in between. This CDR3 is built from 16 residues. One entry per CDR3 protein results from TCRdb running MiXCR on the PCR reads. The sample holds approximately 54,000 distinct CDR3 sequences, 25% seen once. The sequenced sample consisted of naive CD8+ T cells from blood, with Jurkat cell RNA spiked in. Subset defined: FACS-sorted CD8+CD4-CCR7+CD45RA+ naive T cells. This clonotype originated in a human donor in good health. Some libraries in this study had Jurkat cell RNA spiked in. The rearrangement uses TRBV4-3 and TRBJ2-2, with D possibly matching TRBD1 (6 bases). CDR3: CASSQNRDIYTGELFF. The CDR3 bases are TGCGCCAGCAGCCAAAACCGGGACATCTACACCGGGGAGCTGTTTTTT.